The 5 T cell receptor beta chains in this list originate from one sample, sequenced in a study of OX40 agonist ivuxolimab in advanced cancers. Clones were sequenced by immunoSEQ multiplex PCR, and TCRdb holds only the in-frame ones, with some missing. This table holds about 79,000 clones, under 95% found once. Sequencing used CD4+ or CD8+ T cells sorted from blood, obtained in a trial of the OX40 agonist ivuxolimab. These receptors all come from an adult with an advanced solid tumor such as melanoma, head and neck, liver or kidney cancer.

This chain uses TRBV4-1 with TRBJ1-1; D ambiguous. Trimming removed 0 bases from V and 11 bases from J, with 13 bases in between. The CDR3 runs 13 residues. CDR1 is MGHRA and CDR2 is YSYEKL in the germline V gene. CDR3 residues: CASSQEETKAAFF. CDR3 nucleotide sequence: TGCGCCAGCAGCCAAGAGGAGACGAAAGCGGCTTTCTTT.

The chain has TRBV19 and TRBJ1-1; the D is unclear. The germline CDR1 and CDR2 sequences are LNHDA and SQIVND (reference sequence). Trimming removed 9 bases from V and 5 bases from J, with 16 bases in between. The CDR3 covers 13 residues. The CDR3 nucleotides are TGTGCCAGCTGGGCGGGGTTGGGGACTGAAGCTTTCTTT. The encoded protein is CASWAGLGTEAFF.

The J gene is TRBJ1-5, the V gene TRBV19; the match to TRBD1 covers 11 bases. CDR1 LNHDA and CDR2 SQIVND come from the germline V gene (reference sequence). Trimming at V came to 7 bases and at J to 1 base, leaving 6 bases not matched to a gene. The CDR3 has 16 residues. CDR3 DNA: TGTGCCAGTACCTTGGACAGGGGGCGAAGCAATCAGCCCCAGCATTTT. This translates into CASTLDRGRSNQPQHF.

J is TRBJ2-5 and V is TRBV27; TRBD1 aligns across 9 bases. CDR1 is MNHEY, CDR2 SMNVEV, per germline (reference sequence). V gave up 5 bases and J gave up 1 base; unmatched junction bases: 8. The CDR3 covers 16 residues. The CDR3 coding sequence is TGTGCCAGCAGTCCCCGGGGGACAGGGATCCAAGAGACCCAGTACTTC. It is translated as CASSPRGTGIQETQYF.

In this sample, this clone turned up once. V is TRBV7-9 and J is TRBJ2-3; possibly TRBD1 for D (6 bases). The CDR3 sequence is 16 residues long. The germline V gene encodes CDR1 SEHNR and CDR2 FQNEAQ (reference sequence). Trimming stripped 4 bases from V and 6 bases from J, with 20 bases between. The CDR3 DNA sequence: TGTGCCAGCAGCTCCGTTGGTGGGGGCCGAAGGGATACGCAGTATTTT. Translating gives CASSSVGGGRRDTQYF.